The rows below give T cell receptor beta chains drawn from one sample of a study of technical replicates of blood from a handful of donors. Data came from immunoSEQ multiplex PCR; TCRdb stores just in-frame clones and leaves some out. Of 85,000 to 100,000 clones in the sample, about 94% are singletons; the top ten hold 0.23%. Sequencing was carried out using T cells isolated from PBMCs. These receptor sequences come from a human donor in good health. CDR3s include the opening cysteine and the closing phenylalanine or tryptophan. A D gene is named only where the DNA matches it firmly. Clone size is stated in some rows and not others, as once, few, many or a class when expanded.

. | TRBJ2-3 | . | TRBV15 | TGTGCCACCAGCAGAGAGACAGTCCGTACGCAGTATTTT | CATSRETVRTQYF
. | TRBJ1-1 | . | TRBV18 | TGTGCCAGCTCACCGGCAGGTGAGAACACTGAAGCTTTCTTT | CASSPAGENTEAFF
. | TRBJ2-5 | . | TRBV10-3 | TGTGCCATCAGTGGGGCTAGCAGGGGCGAGACCCAGTACTTC | CAISGASRGETQYF
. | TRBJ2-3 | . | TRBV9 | TGTGCCAGCAGCGCCTGGGACTCCACAGATACGCAGTATTTT | CASSAWDSTDTQYF
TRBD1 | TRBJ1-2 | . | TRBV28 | TGTGCCAGCACCCCCCTGTGGGACAGAAGATATGGCTACACCTTC | CASTPLWDRRYGYTF
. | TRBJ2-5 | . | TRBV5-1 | TGCGCCAGCAGCTTCGGGGTCCAAGAGACCCAGTACTTC | CASSFGVQETQYF
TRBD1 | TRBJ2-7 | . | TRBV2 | TGTGCCAGCGGGGCACAGGGGCCTCTGGACGACGAGCAGTACTTC | CASGAQGPLDDEQYF
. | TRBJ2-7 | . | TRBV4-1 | TGCGCCAGCAGCCAAGATCCCCGGGAGTTGTACGAGCAGTACTTC | CASSQDPRELYEQYF
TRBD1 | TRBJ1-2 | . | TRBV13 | TGTGCCAGCAGCTTCGGACAGGGGGCGCTGGGCTACACCTTC | CASSFGQGALGYTF
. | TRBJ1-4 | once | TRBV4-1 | TGCGCCAGCAGCCAACCCCGAGCGGGGCCTAATGAAAAACTGTTTTTT | CASSQPRAGPNEKLFF
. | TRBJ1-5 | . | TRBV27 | TGTGCCAGCAGTCCCCAGGGGAGCAATCAGCCCCAGCATTTT | CASSPQGSNQPQHF
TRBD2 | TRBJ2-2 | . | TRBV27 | TGTGCCAGCAGTTTACTAGCGGGAGTTGCCGGGGAGCTGTTTTTT | CASSLLAGVAGELFF
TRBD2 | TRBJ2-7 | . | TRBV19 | TGTGCCAGTAGTGATGGACTAGCGGGAACCTACGAGCAGTACTTC | CASSDGLAGTYEQYF
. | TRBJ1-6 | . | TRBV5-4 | TGTGCCAGCAGGCGGACAGCGAGCTCCTATAATTCACCCCTCCACTTT | CASRRTASSYNSPLHF
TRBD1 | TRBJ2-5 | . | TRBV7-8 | TGTGCCAGCAGCCCCACTCGAACCGGGACAGGGGCCGTCGAGACCCAGTACTTC | CASSPTRTGTGAVETQYF
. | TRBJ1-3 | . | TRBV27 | TGTGCCAACTACAGGGGAAACACCATATATTTT | CANYRGNTIYF
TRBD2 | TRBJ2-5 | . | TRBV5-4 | TGTGCCAGCAGCCTTAGCGGGAGGGCCATTGAGACCCAGTACTTC | CASSLSGRAIETQYF
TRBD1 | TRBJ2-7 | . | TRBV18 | TGTGCCAGCTCACCACCCGGACAGGGCGGATACGAGCAGTACTTC | CASSPPGQGGYEQYF
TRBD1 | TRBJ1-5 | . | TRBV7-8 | TGTGCCAGCAGCTCAAAAGTGACAGGGGGCAATCAGCCCCAGCATTTT | CASSSKVTGGNQPQHF
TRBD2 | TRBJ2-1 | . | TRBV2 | TGTGCCAGCAGTGAGGGACTAGCGGGGGGCCTAGTGGAGCAGTTCTTC | CASSEGLAGGLVEQFF
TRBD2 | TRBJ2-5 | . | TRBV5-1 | TGCGCCAGCAGCTTGGCCCCTAGCGGGCTACGACAAGAGACCCAGTACTTC | CASSLAPSGLRQETQYF
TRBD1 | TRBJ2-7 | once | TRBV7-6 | TGTGCCAGCAGCTCCCAGGGACAGGGTGCCTACGAGCAGTACTTC | CASSSQGQGAYEQYF
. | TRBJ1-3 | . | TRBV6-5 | TGTGCCAGCAGACGACAATCTCTCTCGAACACCATATATTTT | CASRRQSLSNTIYF
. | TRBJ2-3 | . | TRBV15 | TGTGCCACATTCCCCGGGAGCGGTTCCCAACGTAGCACAGATACGCAGTATTTT | CATFPGSGSQRSTDTQYF